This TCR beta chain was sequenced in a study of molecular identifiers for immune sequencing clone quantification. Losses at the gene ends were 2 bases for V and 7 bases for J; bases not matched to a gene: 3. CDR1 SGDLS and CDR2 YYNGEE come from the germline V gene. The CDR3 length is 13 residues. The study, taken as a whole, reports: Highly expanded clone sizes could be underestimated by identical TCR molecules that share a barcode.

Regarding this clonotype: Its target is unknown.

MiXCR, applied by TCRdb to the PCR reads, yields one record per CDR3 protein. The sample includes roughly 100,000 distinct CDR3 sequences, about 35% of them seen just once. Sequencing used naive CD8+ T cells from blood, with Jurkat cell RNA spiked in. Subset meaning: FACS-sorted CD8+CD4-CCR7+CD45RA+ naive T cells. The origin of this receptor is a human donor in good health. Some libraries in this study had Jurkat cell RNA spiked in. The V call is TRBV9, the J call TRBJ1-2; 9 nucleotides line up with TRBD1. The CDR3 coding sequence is TGTGCCAGCAGCGTGGGGACAGGGCTTGGCTACACCTTC. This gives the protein CASSVGTGLGYTF. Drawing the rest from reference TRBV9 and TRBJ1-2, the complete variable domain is DSGVTQTPKHLITATGQRVTLRCSPRSGDLSVYWYQQSLDQGLQFLIQYYNGEERAKGNILERFSAQQFPDLHSELNLSSLELGDSALYFCASSVGTGLGYTFGSGTRLTVV.